Described below is a single TCR beta chain sequence and its context. There is no known antigen for this receptor. No much larger clonotype is one base removed from it; base qualities were not supplied. V lost 3 bases and J lost 6 bases, and the count of bases not matched to a germline gene is 5. CDR3 length: 14 amino acids, cysteine to phenylalanine. Just the 42-base CDR3 DNA is kept, in frame starting at base 1. The germline V gene provides CDR1 KGHSH and CDR2 LQKENI. These data belong to a study of blood T cell repertoires in COVID-19 (dated by TCRdb to about 2020). The study in broad terms: Samples from collaborators originated in the United States, Italy and Spain and spanned both the acute and convalescent phases of COVID-19. The material from the prospective study consisted of cDNA or gDNA derived from T cells, B-cell-depleted T cells, or PBMCs. The dataset comprised deeply sampled blood TCRbeta repertoires from subjects exposed to, actively infected with, or recovered from COVID-19. The repertoires were released in a freely available public database intended as a resource for research on the immune response to SARS-CoV-2. The samples were drawn from the first 160 participants of the ongoing ImmuneRACE study and from over 950 subjects provided by 6 global collaborators. The sample metadata nearly always contained a de-identified subject ID, COVID-19 status, age in years and sex. Where available, HLA class I and class II types were taken from metadata supplied by the sample provider and were not determined by assay-based typing. General findings and caveats noted by the study authors: The quantity of clinical and demographic metadata differed by source and by participant and was supplied without curation.

Participants in the prospective study were aged roughly 18 to 100 years, lived in about two dozen United States geographic areas, and enrolled through a virtual design. In the prospective study, cohorts were assigned on the basis of participant-reported clinical history obtained from a screening survey and a study questionnaire. In the prospective study, whole blood, serum and a nasopharyngeal or oropharyngeal swab were collected from each participant by mobile phlebotomists. Additional blood draws and questionnaires over an approximately two-month period could optionally be provided by prospective study participants. Before DNA extraction, blood samples from the prospective study were shipped at room temperature or frozen. The immunoSEQ Assay, a bias-controlled multiplex PCR, was used to amplify TCRbeta CDR3 regions from genomic DNA. The source study handled its data this way. Within the assay, amplification of reference gene primers was used to estimate how many nucleated cells each sample contained. To quantify the absolute abundance of each unique TCRbeta CDR3 rearrangement, sequence reads were collapsed and filtered. Productive Simpson clonality was computed per sample as the square root of Simpson's diversity index over productive rearrangements. What TCRdb holds here is the immuneACCESS table cut down to in-frame rearrangements. Part of the clones is not present; checked against another copy, under half of the missing clones reflect an unresolved V gene, and the others are unexplained. That table gives V, J and clone size, and the DNA gave D and trimming. Present in this sample are 250,000 to 300,000 clones, under 90% of which were seen just once. Of the sample, around 4.1% falls within the top ten clones.

The chain was built from TRBV18 and TRBJ2-3; TRBD1 fits 8 bases in the junction. Sequencing was done on a sample of PBMCs or T cells enriched from blood (not recorded which). This sequence originates from a man in his thirties or forties with acute COVID-19. The encoded CDR3 is CASSPDAGGDTQYF. The DNA is as follows: TGTGCCAGCTCACCGGACGCAGGGGGCGATACGCAGTATTTT.